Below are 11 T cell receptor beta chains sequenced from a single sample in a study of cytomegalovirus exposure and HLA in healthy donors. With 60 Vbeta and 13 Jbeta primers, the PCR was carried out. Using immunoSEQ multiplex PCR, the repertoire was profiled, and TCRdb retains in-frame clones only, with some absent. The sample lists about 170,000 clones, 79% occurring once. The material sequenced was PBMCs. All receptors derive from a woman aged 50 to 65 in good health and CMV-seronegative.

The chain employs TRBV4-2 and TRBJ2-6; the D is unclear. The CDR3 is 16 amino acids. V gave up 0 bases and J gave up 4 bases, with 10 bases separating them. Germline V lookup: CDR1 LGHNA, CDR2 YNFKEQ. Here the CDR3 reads CASSQDSVLGANVLTF. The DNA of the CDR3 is TGTGCCAGCAGCCAAGATAGTGTCCTCGGGGCCAACGTCCTGACTTTC.

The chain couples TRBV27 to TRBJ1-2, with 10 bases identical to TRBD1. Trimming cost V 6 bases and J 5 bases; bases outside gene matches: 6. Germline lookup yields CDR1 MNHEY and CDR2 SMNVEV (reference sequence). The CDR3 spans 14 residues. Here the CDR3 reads CASRGPGQGYGYTF. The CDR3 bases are TGTGCCAGCAGGGGGCCGGGACAGGGGTATGGCTACACCTTC.

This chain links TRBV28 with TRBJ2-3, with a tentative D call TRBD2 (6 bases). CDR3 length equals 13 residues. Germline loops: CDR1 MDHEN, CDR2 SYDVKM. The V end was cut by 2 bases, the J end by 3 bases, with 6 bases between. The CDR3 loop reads CASSLGGTDTQYF. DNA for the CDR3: TGTGCCAGCAGTTTAGGAGGGACAGATACGCAGTATTTT. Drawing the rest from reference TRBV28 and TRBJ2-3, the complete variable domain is DVKVTQSSRYLVKRTGEKVFLECVQDMDHENMFWYRQDPGLGLRLIYFSYDVKMKEKGDIPEGYSVSREKKERFSLILESASTNQTSMYLCASSLGGTDTQYFGPGTRLTVL.

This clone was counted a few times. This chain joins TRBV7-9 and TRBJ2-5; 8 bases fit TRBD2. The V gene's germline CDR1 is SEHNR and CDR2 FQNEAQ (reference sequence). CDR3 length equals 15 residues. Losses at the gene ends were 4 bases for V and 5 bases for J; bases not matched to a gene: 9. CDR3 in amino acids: CASSSIAGSVETQYF. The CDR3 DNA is TGTGCCAGCAGCTCGATAGCGGGGTCTGTGGAGACCCAGTACTTC. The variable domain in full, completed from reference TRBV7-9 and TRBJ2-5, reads DTGVSQNPRHKITKRGQNVTFRCDPISEHNRLYWYRQTLGQGPEFLTYFQNEAQLEKSRLLSDRFSAERPKGSFSTLEIQRTEQGDSAMYLCASSSIAGSVETQYFGPGTRLLVL.

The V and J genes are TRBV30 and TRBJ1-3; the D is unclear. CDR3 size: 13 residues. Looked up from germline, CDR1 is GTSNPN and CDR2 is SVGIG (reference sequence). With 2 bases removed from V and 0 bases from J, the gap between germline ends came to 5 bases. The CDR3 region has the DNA TGTGCCTGGAGTCTCTTCTCTGGAAACACCATATATTTT. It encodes CAWSLFSGNTIYF.

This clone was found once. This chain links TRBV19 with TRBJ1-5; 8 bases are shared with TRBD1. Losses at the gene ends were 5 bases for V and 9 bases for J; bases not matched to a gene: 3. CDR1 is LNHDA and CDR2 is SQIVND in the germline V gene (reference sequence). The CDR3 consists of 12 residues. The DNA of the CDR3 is TGTGCCAGTAGTGGGACAGGTCGGCCCCAGCATTTT. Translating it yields CASSGTGRPQHF.

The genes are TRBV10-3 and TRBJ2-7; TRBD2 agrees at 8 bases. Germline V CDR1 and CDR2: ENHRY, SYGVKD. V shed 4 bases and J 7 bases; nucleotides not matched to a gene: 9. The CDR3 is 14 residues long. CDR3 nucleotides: TGTGCCATCAGTGCTGAGACTAGCGCTAGTGAGCAGTACTTC. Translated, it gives CAISAETSASEQYF.

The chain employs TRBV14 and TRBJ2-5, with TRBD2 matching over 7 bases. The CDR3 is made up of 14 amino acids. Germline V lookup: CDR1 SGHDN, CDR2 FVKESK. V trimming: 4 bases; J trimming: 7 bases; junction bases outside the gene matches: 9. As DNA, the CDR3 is TGTGCCAGCAGCCGAGGTGGGGGGGGATCGACCCAGTACTTC. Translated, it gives CASSRGGGGSTQYF.

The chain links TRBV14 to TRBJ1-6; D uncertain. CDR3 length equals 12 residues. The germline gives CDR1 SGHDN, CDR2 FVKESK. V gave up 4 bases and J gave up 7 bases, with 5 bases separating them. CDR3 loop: CASSRVNSPLHF. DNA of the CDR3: TGTGCCAGCAGCCGAGTGAATTCACCCCTCCACTTT.

This chain's CDR3 is CASSIEGLTGELFF. As DNA, the CDR3 is TGTGCCAGTAGTATAGAGGGACTCACCGGGGAGCTGTTTTTT. This chain connects TRBV19 to TRBJ2-2; D might be TRBD2 (6 bases). This CDR3 spans 14 amino acids. Per germline, CDR1 LNHDA and CDR2 SQIVND (reference sequence). With 0 bases removed from V and 4 bases from J, the gap between germline ends came to 6 bases.

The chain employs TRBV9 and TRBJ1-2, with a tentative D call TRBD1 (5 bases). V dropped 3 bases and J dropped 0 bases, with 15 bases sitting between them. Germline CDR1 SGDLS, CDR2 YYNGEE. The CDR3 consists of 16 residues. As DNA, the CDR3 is TGTGCCAGCAGCGAGGCCGGGACTGCCCCTAACTATGGCTACACCTTC. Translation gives CASSEAGTAPNYGYTF.